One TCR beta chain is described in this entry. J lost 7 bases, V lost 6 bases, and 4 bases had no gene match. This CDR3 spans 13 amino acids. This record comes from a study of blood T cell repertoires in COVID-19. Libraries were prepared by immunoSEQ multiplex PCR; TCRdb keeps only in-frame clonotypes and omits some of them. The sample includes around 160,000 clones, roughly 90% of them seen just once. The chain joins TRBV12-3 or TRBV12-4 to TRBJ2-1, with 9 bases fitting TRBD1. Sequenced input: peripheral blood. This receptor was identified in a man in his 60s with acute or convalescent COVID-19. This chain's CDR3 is CASRGQGRNEQFF. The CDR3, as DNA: TGTGCCAGCAGAGGACAGGGGAGGAATGAGCAGTTCTTC.